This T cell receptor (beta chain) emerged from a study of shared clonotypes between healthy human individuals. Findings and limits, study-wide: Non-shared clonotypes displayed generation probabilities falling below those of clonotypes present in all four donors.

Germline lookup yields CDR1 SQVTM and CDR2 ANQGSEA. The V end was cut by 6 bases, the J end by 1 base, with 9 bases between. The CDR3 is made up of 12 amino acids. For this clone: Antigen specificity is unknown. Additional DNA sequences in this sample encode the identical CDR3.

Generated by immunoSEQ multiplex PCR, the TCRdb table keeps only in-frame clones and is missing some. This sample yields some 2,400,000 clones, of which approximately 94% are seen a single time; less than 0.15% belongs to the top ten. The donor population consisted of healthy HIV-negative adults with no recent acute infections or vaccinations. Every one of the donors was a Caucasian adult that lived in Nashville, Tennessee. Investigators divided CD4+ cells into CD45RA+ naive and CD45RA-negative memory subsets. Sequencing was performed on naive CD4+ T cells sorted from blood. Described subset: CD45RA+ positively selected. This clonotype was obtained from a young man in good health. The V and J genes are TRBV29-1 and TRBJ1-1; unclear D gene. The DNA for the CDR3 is TGCAGCGTCTCCGACGGGAACACTGAAGCTTTCTTT. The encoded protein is CSVSDGNTEAFF.